This TCR beta chain derives from a study of T cells expressing NK-cell markers. Study-level information: The authors derived TCR beta repertoires from sorted CD3+CD56+NKG2C+, CD3+CD56+NKG2C- and CD3+CD56-NKG2C+ T cells. The study sequenced eight donors, seven HCMV-seropositive and one seronegative. General study results and limits: Among CD8+ T cells from about six donors, dominant NKG2C+ clonotypes accounted for about 1.0-7.0%.

Details on this clonotype: Its target is unknown.

In generating TCR beta cDNA, 5'RACE template switching with UMIs was used. TCRdb reprocessed the 5' RACE reads and reports one entry per CDR3 protein, with no DNA. In all, the sample yields over 200,000 distinct CDR3 sequences. The sample consisted of blood T cells: a sorted CD56 or NKG2C T cell subset, CD4+ or CD8+ T cells, or bulk PBMC T cells (not recorded which). The TCR was taken from a man between 18 and 35 years old in good health.

CDR3 sequence reads: CASSPTGTGTYNEQFF. The chain is built from TRBV7-9 and TRBJ2-1; no DNA is available, so the TRBD1 call from TCRdb remains unchecked. Germline CDR1 is SEHNR and CDR2 is FQNEAQ (reference sequence). This CDR3 spans 16 amino acids. The variable domain in full, completed from reference TRBV7-9 and TRBJ2-1, reads DTGVSQNPRHKITKRGQNVTFRCDPISEHNRLYWYRQTLGQGPEFLTYFQNEAQLEKSRLLSDRFSAERPKGSFSTLEIQRTEQGDSAMYLCASSPTGTGTYNEQFFGPGTRLTVL.